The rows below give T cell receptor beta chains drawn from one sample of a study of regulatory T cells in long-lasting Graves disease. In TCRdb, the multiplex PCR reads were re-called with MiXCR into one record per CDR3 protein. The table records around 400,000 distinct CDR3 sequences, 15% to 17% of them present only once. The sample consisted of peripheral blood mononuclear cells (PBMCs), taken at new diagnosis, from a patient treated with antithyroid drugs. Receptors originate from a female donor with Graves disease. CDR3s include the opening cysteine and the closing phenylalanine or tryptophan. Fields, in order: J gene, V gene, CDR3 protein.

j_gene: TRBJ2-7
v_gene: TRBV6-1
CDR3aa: CASHEDRSSYEQYF

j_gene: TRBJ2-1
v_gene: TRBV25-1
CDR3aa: CASLGTSAESSYNEQFF

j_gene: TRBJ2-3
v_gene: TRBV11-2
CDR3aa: CASSYLRGSTDTQYF

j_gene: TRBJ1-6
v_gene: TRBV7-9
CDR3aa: CASSLGGRFNNSPLHF

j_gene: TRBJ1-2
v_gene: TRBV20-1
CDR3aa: CSAAGNGYTF

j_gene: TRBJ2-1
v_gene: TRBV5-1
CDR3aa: CASSLSSHEQFF

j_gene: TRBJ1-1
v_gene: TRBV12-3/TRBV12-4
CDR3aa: CASSLVRNTEAFF

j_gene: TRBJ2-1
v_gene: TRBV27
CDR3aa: CASSFTIAGYNEQFF

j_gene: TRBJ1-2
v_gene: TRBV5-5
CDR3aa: CASSLPRGDYGYTF

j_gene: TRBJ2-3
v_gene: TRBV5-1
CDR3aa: CAPKDRGADTQYF

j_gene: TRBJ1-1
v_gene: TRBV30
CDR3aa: CAWRIRGHGSTEAFF

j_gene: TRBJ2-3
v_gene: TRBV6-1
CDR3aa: CASIRNAPGLAGGADTQYF

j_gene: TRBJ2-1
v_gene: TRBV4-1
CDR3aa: CASSQELAGTYNEQFF

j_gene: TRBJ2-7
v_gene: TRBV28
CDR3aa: CASSLSHSDEQYF

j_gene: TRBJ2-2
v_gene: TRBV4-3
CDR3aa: CASSQDLGTGLAGSTGELFF

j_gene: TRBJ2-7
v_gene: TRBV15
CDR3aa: CATSIDLPAGVFPYEQYF

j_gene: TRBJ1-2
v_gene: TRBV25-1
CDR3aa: CASSEGYSVGYTF

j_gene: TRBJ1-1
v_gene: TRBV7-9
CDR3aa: CASSLAVGRLTEAFF

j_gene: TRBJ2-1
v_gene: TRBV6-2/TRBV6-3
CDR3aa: CASNHRRGGARGNEQFF

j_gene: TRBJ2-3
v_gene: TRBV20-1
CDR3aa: CSARDVASGGTDTQYF

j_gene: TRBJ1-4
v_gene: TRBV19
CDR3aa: CASSILAGTNEKLFF

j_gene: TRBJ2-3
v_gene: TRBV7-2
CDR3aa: CASSSQTGGVDTQYF

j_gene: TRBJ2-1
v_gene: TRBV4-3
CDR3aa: CASSHVLAIYEQFF

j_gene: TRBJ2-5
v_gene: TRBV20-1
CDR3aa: CSARVLGKKTQYF

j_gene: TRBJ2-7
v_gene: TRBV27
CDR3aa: CASRTGSAYEQYF

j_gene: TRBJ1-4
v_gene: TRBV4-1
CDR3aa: CASSQGVQGANEKLFF

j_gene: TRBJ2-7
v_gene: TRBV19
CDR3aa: CASPQRQQNLSYEQYF

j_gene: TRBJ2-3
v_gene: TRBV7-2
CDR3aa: CASSYLAGTDTQYF

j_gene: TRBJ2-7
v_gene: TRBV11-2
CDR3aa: CASSSGQDLLSEQYF

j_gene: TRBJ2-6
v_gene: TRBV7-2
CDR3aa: CASSLQVTGANVLTF

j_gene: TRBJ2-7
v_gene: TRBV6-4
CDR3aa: CASSDRTGGEQYF

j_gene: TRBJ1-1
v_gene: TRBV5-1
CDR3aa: CASSWGVNTEAFF

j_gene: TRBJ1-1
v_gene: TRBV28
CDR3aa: CASSLVQYPMNTEAFF

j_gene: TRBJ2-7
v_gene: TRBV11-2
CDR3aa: CASSLGLAGRAFHEQYF

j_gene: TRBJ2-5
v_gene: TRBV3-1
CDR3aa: CASSQDLRGGQETQYF

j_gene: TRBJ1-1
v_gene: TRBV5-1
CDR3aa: CASSRTDNTEAFF

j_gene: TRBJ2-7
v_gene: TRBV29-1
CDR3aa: CSVELRGYPFYEQYF

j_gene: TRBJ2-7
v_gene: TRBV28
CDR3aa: CASTSVGGGGGEQYF

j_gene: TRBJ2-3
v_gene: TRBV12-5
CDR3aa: CASGYQGRTDTQYF

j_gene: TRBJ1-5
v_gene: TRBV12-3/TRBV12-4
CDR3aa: CASSLFRTGAGPQHF

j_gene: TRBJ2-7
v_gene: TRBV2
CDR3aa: CASGFRPYEQYF

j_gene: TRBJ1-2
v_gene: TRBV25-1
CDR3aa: CASRETGRMYGYTF

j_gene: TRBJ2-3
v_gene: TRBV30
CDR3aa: CAWSVGYTQYF

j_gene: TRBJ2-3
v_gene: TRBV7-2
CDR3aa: CASSPPYF

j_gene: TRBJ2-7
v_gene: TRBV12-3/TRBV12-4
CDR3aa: CASSFGQGAFEQYF

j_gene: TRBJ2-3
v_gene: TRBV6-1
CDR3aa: CASGTVNTDTQYF

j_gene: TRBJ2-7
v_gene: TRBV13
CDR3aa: CASSLWGRRDKQGYEQYF

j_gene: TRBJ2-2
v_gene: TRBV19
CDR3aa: CASSISGTAGELFF

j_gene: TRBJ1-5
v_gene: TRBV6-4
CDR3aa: CASSGARAREYSNQPQHF

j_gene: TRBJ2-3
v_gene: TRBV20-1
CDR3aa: CSATSGLAEGTDTQYF

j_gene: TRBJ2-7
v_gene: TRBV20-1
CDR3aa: CSAPTATYEQYF

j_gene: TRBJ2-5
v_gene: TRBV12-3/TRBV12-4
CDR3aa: CASSFSGPGETQYF